The 10 T cell receptor beta chains in this list originate from one sample, sequenced in a study of siplizumab effects on memory and regulatory T cells. Clones were read by immunoSEQ multiplex PCR, and TCRdb kept only the in-frame ones, dropping some. The sample holds 70,000 to 100,000 clones, over 95% seen once. Sequencing was carried out using naive CD4+ T cells sorted from blood. Receptors originate from a human donor in good health.

The chain recombines TRBV28 with TRBJ1-2; D remains ambiguous. Per germline, CDR1 MDHEN and CDR2 SYDVKM. V was pared by 5 bases and J by 6 bases, with 7 bases between. The CDR3 has 11 amino acids. The CDR3 DNA is TGTGCCAGCAGTCGGGTGGATGGCTACACCTTC. Amino acid sequence: CASSRVDGYTF.

The chain carries TRBV20-1 and TRBJ2-5; D gene uncertain. V was pared by 2 bases and J by 2 bases, with 0 bases between. There are 10 residues in the CDR3. The germline V gene has CDR1 DFQATT and CDR2 SNEGSKA (reference sequence). This CDR3 reads CSARQETQYF. DNA for the CDR3: TGCAGTGCTAGACAAGAGACCCAGTACTTC.

V is TRBV7-8 and J is TRBJ2-2, with 7 bases matching TRBD2. CDR1 SGHVS and CDR2 FQNEAQ come from the germline V gene. This CDR3 comprises 17 residues. The V and J ends lost 4 bases and 6 bases, in that order; junction bases with no gene match: 14. CDR3 sequence reads: CASSWAPGGPTPGELFF. CDR3 bases: TGTGCCAGCAGCTGGGCCCCGGGGGGACCTACCCCCGGGGAGCTGTTTTTT.

The chain combines TRBV5-6 with TRBJ2-5, with TRBD2 as a possible D gene (6 bases). The CDR3 extends over 14 amino acids. CDR1 and CDR2 (germline): SGHDT, YYEEEE. With 2 bases removed from V and 1 base from J, the gap between germline ends came to 9 bases. The CDR3 DNA reads as TGTGCCAGCAGCTTCGCGGGGCCCCAAGAGACCCAGTACTTC. Translated: CASSFAGPQETQYF.

This chain connects TRBV2 to TRBJ1-4; D might be TRBD1 (5 bases). The V and J ends lost 10 bases and 2 bases respectively, with 11 bases between them. The CDR3 contains 13 residues. The V gene's germline CDR1 is SNHLY and CDR2 FYNNEI. CDR3 nucleotide sequence: TGTGCCACCCACAGGTTCACTAATGAAAAACTGTTTTTT. Protein product: CATHRFTNEKLFF.

The chain combines TRBV28 with TRBJ1-1; 7 positions match TRBD1. This CDR3 is built from 13 residues. Per the germline V gene, CDR1 is MDHEN and CDR2 is SYDVKM. The V and J ends lost 5 bases and 4 bases, in that order; junction bases with no gene match: 4. The CDR3 reads CASSPTGATEAFF. Written as DNA, the CDR3 is TGTGCCAGCAGTCCAACAGGGGCCACTGAAGCTTTCTTT. The full variable domain, rest sourced from reference TRBV28 and TRBJ1-1, is DVKVTQSSRYLVKRTGEKVFLECVQDMDHENMFWYRQDPGLGLRLIYFSYDVKMKEKGDIPEGYSVSREKKERFSLILESASTNQTSMYLCASSPTGATEAFFGQGTRLTVV.

The DNA for the CDR3 is TGTGCCTGGAGGGTAGGGGGCGGCCATGGCTACACCTTC. This codes for CAWRVGGGHGYTF. The chain carries TRBV30 and TRBJ1-2; 7 bases match TRBD1. In germline, CDR1 is GTSNPN, CDR2 SVGIG (reference sequence). The CDR3 extends over 13 amino acids. Trimming removed 3 bases from V and 6 bases from J; junction bases left unmatched: 7.

This chain joins TRBV6-6 and TRBJ2-1; 8 bases line up with TRBD1. The CDR3 length is 16 residues. V was pared by 6 bases and J by 0 bases, with 7 bases of the junction left unmatched. CDR1 and CDR2 from the germline V gene are MNHNY and SVGAGI (reference sequence). CDR3 coding DNA: TGTGCCAGCAGAGGACAGGGTACCTACTCCTACAATGAGCAGTTCTTC. As protein: CASRGQGTYSYNEQFF.

CDR3 sequence (DNA): TGTGCTAGTGGTTTGGGCGACAGGCTCAATCAGCCCCAGCATTTT. Its protein is CASGLGDRLNQPQHF. This chain connects TRBV12-5 to TRBJ1-5; possibly TRBD1 for D (6 bases). CDR3 size: 15 residues. The V end lost 1 base, the J end lost 3 bases, and 10 bases lay between the germline ends. The V gene's germline CDR1 is LGHNT and CDR2 FRNRAP.

The chain couples TRBV5-4 to TRBJ2-3; 9 bases map to TRBD2. The V segment lost 0 bases and the J segment 5 bases; nucleotides outside the gene matches: 7. The CDR3 is made up of 16 amino acids. Germline CDR1 reads SGHNT; CDR2 reads YYREEE (reference sequence). CDR3 protein: CASSLAAGGPKDTQYF. The DNA of the CDR3 is TGTGCCAGCAGCTTGGCGGCGGGGGGGCCGAAAGATACGCAGTATTTT.